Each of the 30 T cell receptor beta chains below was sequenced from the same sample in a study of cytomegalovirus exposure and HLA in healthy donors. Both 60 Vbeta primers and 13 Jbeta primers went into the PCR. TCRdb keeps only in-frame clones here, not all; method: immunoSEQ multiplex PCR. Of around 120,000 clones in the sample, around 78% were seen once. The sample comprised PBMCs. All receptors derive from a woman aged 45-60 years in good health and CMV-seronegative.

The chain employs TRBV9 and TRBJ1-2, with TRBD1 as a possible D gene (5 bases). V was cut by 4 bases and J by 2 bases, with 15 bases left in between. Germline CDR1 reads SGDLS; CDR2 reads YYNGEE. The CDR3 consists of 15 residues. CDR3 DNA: TGTGCCAGCAGCCCCGGGGGAACTTTAAACTATGGCTACACCTTC. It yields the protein CASSPGGTLNYGYTF.

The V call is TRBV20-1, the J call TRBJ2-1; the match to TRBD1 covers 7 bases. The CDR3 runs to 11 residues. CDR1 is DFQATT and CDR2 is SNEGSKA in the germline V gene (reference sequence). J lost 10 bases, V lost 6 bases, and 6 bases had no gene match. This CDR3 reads CSATFRGEQFF. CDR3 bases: TGCAGTGCGACCTTCAGGGGGGAGCAGTTCTTC.

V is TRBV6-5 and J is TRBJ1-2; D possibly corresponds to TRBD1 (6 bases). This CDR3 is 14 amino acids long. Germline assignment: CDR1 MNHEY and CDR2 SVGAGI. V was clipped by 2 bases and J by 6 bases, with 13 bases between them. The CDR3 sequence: CASSYAGAGNGYTF. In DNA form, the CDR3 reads TGTGCCAGCAGTTACGCAGGGGCCGGCAATGGCTACACCTTC.

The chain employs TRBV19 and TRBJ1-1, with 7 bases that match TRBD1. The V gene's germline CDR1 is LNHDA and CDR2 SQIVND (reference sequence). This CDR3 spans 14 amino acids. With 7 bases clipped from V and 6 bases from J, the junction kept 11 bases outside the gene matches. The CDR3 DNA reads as TGTGCCAGTATTCCCGGGACAGTCCTATCTGAAGCTTTCTTT. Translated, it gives CASIPGTVLSEAFF. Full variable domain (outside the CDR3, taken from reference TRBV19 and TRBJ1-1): DGGITQSPKYLFRKEGQNVTLSCEQNLNHDAMYWYRQDPGQGLRLIYYSQIVNDFQKGDIAEGYSVSREKKESFPLTVTSAQKNPTAFYLCASIPGTVLSEAFFGQGTRLTVV.

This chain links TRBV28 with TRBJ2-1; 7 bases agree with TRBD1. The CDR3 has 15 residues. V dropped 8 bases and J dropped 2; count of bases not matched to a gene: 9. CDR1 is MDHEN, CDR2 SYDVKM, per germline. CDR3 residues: CASGRQGDTYNEQFF. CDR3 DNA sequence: TGTGCCAGCGGTCGACAGGGAGACACCTACAATGAGCAGTTCTTC. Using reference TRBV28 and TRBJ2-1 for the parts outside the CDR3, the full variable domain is DVKVTQSSRYLVKRTGEKVFLECVQDMDHENMFWYRQDPGLGLRLIYFSYDVKMKEKGDIPEGYSVSREKKERFSLILESASTNQTSMYLCASGRQGDTYNEQFFGPGTRLTVL.

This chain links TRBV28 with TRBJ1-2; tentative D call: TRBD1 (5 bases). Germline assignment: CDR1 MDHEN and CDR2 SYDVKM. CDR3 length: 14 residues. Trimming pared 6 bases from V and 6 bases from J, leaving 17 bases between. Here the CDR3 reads CASSPGSALDGYTF. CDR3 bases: TGTGCCAGCAGCCCAGGGTCTGCCCTGGATGGCTACACCTTC.

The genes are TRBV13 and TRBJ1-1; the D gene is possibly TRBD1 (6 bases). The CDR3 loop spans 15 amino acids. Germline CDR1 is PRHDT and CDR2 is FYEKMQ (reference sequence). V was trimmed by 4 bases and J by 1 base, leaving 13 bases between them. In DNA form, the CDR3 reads TGTGCCAGCAGCTGGCCGGGACACTGGAACACTGAAGCTTTCTTT. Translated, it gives CASSWPGHWNTEAFF.

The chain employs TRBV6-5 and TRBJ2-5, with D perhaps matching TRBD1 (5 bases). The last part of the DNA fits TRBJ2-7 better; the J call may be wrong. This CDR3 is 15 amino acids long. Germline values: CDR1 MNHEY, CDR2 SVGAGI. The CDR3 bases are TGTGCCAGCAGAAACCCCCTGGACAAGAAATCCGAGCAGTACTTC. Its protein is CASRNPLDKKSEQYF.

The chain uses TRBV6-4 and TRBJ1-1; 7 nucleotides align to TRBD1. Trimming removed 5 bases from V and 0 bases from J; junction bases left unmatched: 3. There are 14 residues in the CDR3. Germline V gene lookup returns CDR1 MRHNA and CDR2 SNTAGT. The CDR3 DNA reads TGTGCCAGCAGTCCCGGGACAGTGAACACTGAAGCTTTCTTT. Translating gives CASSPGTVNTEAFF.

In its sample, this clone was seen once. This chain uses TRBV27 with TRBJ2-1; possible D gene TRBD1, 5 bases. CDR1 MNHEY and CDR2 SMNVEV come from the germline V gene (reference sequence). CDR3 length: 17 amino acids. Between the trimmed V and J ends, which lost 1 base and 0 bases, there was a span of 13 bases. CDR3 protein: CASSLLKQASSYNEQFF. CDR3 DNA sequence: TGTGCCAGCAGTTTATTAAAACAGGCGAGCTCCTACAATGAGCAGTTCTTC.

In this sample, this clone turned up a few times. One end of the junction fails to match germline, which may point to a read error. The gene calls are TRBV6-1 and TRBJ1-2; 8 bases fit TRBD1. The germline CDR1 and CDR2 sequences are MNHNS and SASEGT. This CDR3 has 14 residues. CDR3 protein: CASSDTGGGDGYPF. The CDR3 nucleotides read TGTGCCAGCAGTGACACAGGGGGTGGAGATGGCTACCCCTTC.

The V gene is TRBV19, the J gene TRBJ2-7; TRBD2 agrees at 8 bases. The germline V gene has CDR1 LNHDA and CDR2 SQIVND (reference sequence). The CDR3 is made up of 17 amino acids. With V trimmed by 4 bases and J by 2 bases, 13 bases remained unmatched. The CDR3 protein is CASSRGDRGGSAYEQYF. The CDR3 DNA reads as TGTGCCAGTAGTAGAGGGGACCGGGGGGGATCAGCCTACGAGCAGTACTTC. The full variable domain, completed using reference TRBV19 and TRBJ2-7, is DGGITQSPKYLFRKEGQNVTLSCEQNLNHDAMYWYRQDPGQGLRLIYYSQIVNDFQKGDIAEGYSVSREKKESFPLTVTSAQKNPTAFYLCASSRGDRGGSAYEQYFGPGTRLTVT.

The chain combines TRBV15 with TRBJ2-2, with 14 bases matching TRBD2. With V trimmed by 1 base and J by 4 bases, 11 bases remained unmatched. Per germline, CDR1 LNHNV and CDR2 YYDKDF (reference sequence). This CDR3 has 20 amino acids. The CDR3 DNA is TGTGCCACCAGCAGAGGTGGGACTAGCGGGAGTCTTTTGGGCACCGGGGAGCTGTTTTTT. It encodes CATSRGGTSGSLLGTGELFF.

The DNA of the CDR3 is TGTGCCATCATGGGGACAGTGAACACTGAAGCTTTCTTT. Translated: CAIMGTVNTEAFF. V is TRBV10-3 and J is TRBJ1-1; TRBD1 agrees at 7 bases. The V segment lost 7 bases and the J segment 0 bases; nucleotides outside the gene matches: 2. CDR1 ENHRY and CDR2 SYGVKD come from the germline V gene. The CDR3 sequence is 13 residues long.

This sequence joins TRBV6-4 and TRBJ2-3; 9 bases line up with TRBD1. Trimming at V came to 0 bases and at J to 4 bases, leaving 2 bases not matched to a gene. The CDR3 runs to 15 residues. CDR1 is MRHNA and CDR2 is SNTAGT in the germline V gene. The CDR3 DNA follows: TGTGCCAGCAGTGACTCGGGACAGGGCTCAGATACGCAGTATTTT. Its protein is CASSDSGQGSDTQYF.

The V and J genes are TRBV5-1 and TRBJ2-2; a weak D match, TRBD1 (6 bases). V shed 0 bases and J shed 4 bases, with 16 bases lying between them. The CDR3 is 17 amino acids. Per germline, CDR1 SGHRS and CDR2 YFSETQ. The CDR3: CASSLAGQGLFTGELFF. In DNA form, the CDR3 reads TGCGCCAGCAGCTTGGCCGGGCAGGGGCTATTCACCGGGGAGCTGTTTTTT.

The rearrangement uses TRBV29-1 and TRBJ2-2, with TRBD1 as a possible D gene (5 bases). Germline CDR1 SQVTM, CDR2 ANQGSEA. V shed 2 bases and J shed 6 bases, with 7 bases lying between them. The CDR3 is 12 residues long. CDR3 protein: CSVERRAGELFF. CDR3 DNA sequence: TGCAGCGTTGAACGCAGGGCCGGGGAGCTGTTTTTT.

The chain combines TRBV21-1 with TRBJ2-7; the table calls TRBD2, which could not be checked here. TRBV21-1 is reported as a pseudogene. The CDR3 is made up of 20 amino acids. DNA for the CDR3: TGTGCCAGCACCGAACAGGGGGAACGCGCTAGCGGGAGGGAGACCTACGAGCAGTACTTC. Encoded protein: CASTEQGERASGRETYEQYF.

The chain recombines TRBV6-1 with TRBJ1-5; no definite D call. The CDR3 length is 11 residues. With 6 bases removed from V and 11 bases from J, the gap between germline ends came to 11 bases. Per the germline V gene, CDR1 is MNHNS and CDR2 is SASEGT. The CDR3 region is CASSVSPAQHF. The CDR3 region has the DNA TGTGCCAGCAGCGTCTCTCCGGCCCAGCATTTT.

CDR3 sequence reads: CASSLVTRGTGELFF. Written as DNA, the CDR3 is TGTGCCAGCAGCTTAGTGACCCGGGGGACCGGGGAGCTGTTTTTT. The V gene is TRBV7-2, the J gene TRBJ2-2; D perhaps matches TRBD2 (6 bases). V lost 1 base and J lost 5, with 11 bases in between. The CDR3 sequence is 15 residues long. CDR1 SGHTA and CDR2 FQGNSA come from the germline V gene.

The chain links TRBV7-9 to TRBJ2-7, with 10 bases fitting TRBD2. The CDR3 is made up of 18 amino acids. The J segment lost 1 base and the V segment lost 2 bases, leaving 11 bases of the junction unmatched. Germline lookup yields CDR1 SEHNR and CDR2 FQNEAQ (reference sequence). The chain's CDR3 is CASSLPQGLAGVSYEQYF. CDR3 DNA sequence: TGTGCCAGCAGCTTACCCCAAGGGCTAGCGGGAGTTTCCTACGAGCAGTACTTC.

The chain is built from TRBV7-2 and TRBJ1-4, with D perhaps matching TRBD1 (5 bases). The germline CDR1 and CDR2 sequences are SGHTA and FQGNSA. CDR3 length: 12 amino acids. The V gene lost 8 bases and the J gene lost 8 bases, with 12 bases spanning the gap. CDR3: CASGGTREKLFF. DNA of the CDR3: TGTGCCAGCGGAGGGACTCGGGAAAAACTGTTTTTT.

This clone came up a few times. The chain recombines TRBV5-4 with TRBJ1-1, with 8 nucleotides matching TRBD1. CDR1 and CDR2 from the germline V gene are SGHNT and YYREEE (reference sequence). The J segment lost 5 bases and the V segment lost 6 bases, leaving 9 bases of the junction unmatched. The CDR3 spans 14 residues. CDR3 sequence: CASIIQGARTEAFF. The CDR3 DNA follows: TGTGCCAGCATCATCCAGGGGGCCCGGACTGAAGCTTTCTTT.

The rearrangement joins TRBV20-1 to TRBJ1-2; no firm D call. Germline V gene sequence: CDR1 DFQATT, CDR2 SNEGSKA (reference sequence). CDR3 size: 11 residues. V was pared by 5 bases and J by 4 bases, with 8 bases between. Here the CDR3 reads CSAPGSYGYTF. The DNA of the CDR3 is TGCAGTGCTCCCGGGAGCTATGGCTACACCTTC.

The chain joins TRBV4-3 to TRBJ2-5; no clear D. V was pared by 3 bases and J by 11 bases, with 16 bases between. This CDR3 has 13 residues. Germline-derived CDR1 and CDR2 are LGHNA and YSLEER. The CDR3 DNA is TGCGCCAGCAGCCAGCCCCCATTCCGAGAGCAGTACTTC. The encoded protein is CASSQPPFREQYF.

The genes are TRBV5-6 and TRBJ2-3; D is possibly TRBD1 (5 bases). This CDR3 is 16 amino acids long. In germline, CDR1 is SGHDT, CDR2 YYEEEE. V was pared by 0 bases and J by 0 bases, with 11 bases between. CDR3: CASSLVFRVSTDTQYF. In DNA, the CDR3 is TGTGCCAGCAGCTTGGTCTTCAGGGTTAGCACAGATACGCAGTATTTT.

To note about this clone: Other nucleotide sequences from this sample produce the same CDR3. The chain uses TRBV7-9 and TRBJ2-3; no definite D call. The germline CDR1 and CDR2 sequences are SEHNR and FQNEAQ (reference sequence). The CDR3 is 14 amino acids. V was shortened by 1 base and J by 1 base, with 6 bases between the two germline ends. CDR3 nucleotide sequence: TGTGCCAGCAGCTTAGTGGGCGGCACAGATACGCAGTATTTT. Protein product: CASSLVGGTDTQYF. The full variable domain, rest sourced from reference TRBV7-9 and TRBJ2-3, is DTGVSQNPRHKITKRGQNVTFRCDPISEHNRLYWYRQTLGQGPEFLTYFQNEAQLEKSRLLSDRFSAERPKGSFSTLEIQRTEQGDSAMYLCASSLVGGTDTQYFGPGTRLTVL.

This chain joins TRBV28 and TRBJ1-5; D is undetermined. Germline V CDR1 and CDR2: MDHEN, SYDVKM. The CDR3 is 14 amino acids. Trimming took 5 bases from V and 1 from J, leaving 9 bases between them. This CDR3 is CASSLTLSNQPQHF. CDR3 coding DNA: TGTGCCAGCAGTCTGACATTAAGCAATCAGCCCCAGCATTTT.

The CDR3 sequence is CASRWDRNQPQHF. In nucleotides, the CDR3 is TGTGCCAGCAGGTGGGACAGAAATCAGCCCCAGCATTTT. The rearrangement joins TRBV5-8 to TRBJ1-5, with TRBD1 matching 7 bases. Per germline, CDR1 SGHTS and CDR2 YDEGEE. The CDR3 has 13 amino acids. Unmatched junction bases numbered 3, after V lost 5 bases and J lost 4 bases. Full variable domain (outside the CDR3, taken from reference TRBV5-8 and TRBJ1-5): EAGVTQSPTHLIKTRGQQATLRCSPISGHTSVYWYQQALGLGLQFLLWYDEGEERNRGNFPPRFSGRQFPNYSSELNVNALELEDSALYLCASRWDRNQPQHFGDGTRLSIL.

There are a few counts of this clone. CDR3 in DNA: TGTGCCAGCAGCTCTCGTTCGGGACTAGCGGTCCAAGAGACCCAGTACTTC. Its protein is CASSSRSGLAVQETQYF. The gene calls are TRBV7-9 and TRBJ2-5; TRBD2 agrees at 11 bases. Losses at the gene ends were 4 bases for V and 1 base for J; bases not matched to a gene: 8. The CDR3 has 17 residues. Germline V lookup: CDR1 SEHNR, CDR2 FQNEAQ (reference sequence). The whole variable domain, remainder taken from reference TRBV7-9 and TRBJ2-5, is DTGVSQNPRHKITKRGQNVTFRCDPISEHNRLYWYRQTLGQGPEFLTYFQNEAQLEKSRLLSDRFSAERPKGSFSTLEIQRTEQGDSAMYLCASSSRSGLAVQETQYFGPGTRLLVL.